This TCR beta chain was captured by sequencing in a study of T cells of healthy individuals. The V and J ends lost 5 bases and 8 bases, in that order; junction bases with no gene match: 7. CDR3 size: 13 residues. CDR1 MNHNY and CDR2 SVGAGI come from the germline V gene (reference sequence). Via MiXCR, TCRdb re-called the 5' RACE reads, giving one row per CDR3 protein. The sample lists some 69,000 distinct CDR3 sequences; around 15% were seen once. The sequence was collected from a human donor in good health. The chain links TRBV6-6 to TRBJ1-2, with 8 nucleotides matching TRBD1. The CDR3 sequence is CASSHAQGDGYTF. CDR3 nucleotides: TGTGCCAGCAGTCATGCACAGGGGGACGGCTACACCTTC.